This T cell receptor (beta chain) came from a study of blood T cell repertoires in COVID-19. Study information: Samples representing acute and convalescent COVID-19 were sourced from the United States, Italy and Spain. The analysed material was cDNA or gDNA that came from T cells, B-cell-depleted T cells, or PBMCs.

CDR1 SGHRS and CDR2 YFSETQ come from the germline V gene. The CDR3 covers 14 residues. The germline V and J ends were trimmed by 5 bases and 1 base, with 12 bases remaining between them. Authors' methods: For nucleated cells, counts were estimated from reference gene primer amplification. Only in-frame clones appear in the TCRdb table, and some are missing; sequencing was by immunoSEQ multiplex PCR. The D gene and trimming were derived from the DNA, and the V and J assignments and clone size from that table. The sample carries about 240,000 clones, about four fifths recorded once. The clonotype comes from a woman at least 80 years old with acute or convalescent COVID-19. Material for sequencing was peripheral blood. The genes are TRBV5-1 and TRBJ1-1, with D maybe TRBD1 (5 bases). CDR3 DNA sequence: TGCGCCAGCAGTCTGGCCACAGGGAACACTGAAGCTTTCTTT. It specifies CASSLATGNTEAFF.